This T cell receptor (beta chain) came from a study of response to subunit inactivated influenza vaccine. In the case of this clonotype: The antigen is unknown.

This CDR3 comprises 14 residues. V trimming: 2 bases; J trimming: 8 bases; junction bases outside the gene matches: 4. Germline lookup yields CDR1 MNHEY and CDR2 SMNVEV (reference sequence). TCRdb fed the RT-PCR reads into MiXCR, producing one record per CDR3 protein. The data show hundreds of thousands of distinct CDR3 sequences, 14% seen once. Regarding the study as a whole: Each seasonal flu vaccination may recruit only limited new T cells, authors suggested.

This receptor was taken from a man aged 45-65 years who received an inactivated influenza vaccine. Source: PBMCs from blood, taken about 14 days before vaccination. V gene TRBV27 combines with J gene TRBJ2-4, with 9 bases that match TRBD2. The CDR3 bases are TGTGCCAGCAGTTTAGGGACTAGCTGGGACATTCAGTACTTC. Residues: CASSLGTSWDIQYF.